The 15 T cell receptor beta chains presented below share a single source sample, sequenced in a study of T cell changes during pregnancy in multiple sclerosis. Sequenced by immunoSEQ multiplex PCR; TCRdb stores in-frame clones only, minus some. The table includes 65,000 to 80,000 clones, over 80% detected once. The material sequenced was peripheral blood, taken in the first trimester of pregnancy. The receptor source for this set is a female donor with multiple sclerosis, enrolled in a pregnancy study.

The chain employs TRBV27 and TRBJ2-7; 8 bases fit TRBD1. This CDR3 region has 15 residues. CDR1 and CDR2 (germline): MNHEY, SMNVEV (reference sequence). V gave up 2 bases and J gave up 3 bases; unmatched junction bases: 6. DNA of the CDR3: TGTGCCAGCAGTTTACGGCGGACAGGGCACTACGAGCAGTACTTC. Translation: CASSLRRTGHYEQYF.

V is TRBV2 and J is TRBJ1-2; 7 positions agree with TRBD1. CDR1 is SNHLY, CDR2 FYNNEI, per germline. Trimming at V came to 5 bases and at J to 5 bases, leaving 11 bases not matched to a gene. This CDR3 region has 15 residues. CDR3 DNA sequence: TGTGCCAGCAGTTATTCTACAGGGGCCGGGTATGGCTACACCTTC. The encoded protein is CASSYSTGAGYGYTF. Full variable domain (outside the CDR3, taken from reference TRBV2 and TRBJ1-2): EPEVTQTPSHQVTQMGQEVILRCVPISNHLYFYWYRQILGQKVEFLVSFYNNEISEKSEIFDDQFSVERPDGSNFTLKIRSTKLEDSAMYFCASSYSTGAGYGYTFGSGTRLTVV.

The V gene is TRBV7-9, the J gene TRBJ2-2, with 7 bases aligning to TRBD1. The CDR3 runs to 16 residues. The germline V gene has CDR1 SEHNR and CDR2 FQNEAQ (reference sequence). V shed 2 bases, J shed 3 bases, and the junction held 6 bases outside the gene matches. CDR3 region: CASSLTGAEYTGELFF. CDR3 DNA sequence: TGTGCCAGCAGCTTAACAGGGGCGGAATACACCGGGGAGCTGTTTTTT.

V is TRBV27 and J is TRBJ2-2, with D possibly being TRBD2 (5 bases). Germline V gene data show CDR1 as MNHEY and CDR2 as SMNVEV (reference sequence). V was cut by 5 bases and J by 5 bases, with 18 bases left in between. This CDR3 spans 16 amino acids. The CDR3 coding sequence is TGTGCCAGCAGTAAAGGTGGGAGCGGAAAAACCGGGGAGCTGTTTTTT. This translates into CASSKGGSGKTGELFF.

The genes are TRBV4-2 and TRBJ2-2, with 7 positions matching TRBD2. Germline V gene data show CDR1 as LGHNA and CDR2 as YNFKEQ. The CDR3 has 16 residues. Trimming cost V 5 bases and J 0 bases; bases outside gene matches: 6. CDR3 residues: CASSIWEGSNTGELFF. In DNA, the CDR3 is TGTGCCAGCAGCATTTGGGAGGGTTCGAACACCGGGGAGCTGTTTTTT.

The table lists this clone with a count of one. V usage is TRBV5-4 and J usage is TRBJ2-1; TRBD1 is a possible D gene (5 bases). The CDR3 is 12 amino acids. The V gene's germline CDR1 is SGHNT and CDR2 YYREEE (reference sequence). The V gene lost 4 bases and the J gene lost 8 bases, with 10 bases spanning the gap. The CDR3 sequence is CASSIRGYEQFF. The CDR3 nucleotides read TGTGCCAGCAGCATAAGGGGATATGAGCAGTTCTTC.

The V and J genes are TRBV5-4 and TRBJ2-3; TRBD2 is a possible D gene (6 bases). The germline CDR1 and CDR2 sequences are SGHNT and YYREEE (reference sequence). V was clipped by 5 bases and J by 6 bases, with 13 bases between them. The CDR3 totals 13 residues. CDR3 coding DNA: TGTGCCAGCAGTGGGGCTAGCGAGGATACGCAGTATTTT. Encoded protein: CASSGASEDTQYF.

The DNA of the CDR3 is TGTGCCAGCAGAAGACCGGGACAGGGATACGAGCAGTACTTC. It yields the protein CASRRPGQGYEQYF. J is TRBJ2-7 and V is TRBV6-5; 9 bases agree with TRBD1. V dropped 6 bases and J dropped 4; count of bases not matched to a gene: 7. Looked up from germline, CDR1 is MNHEY and CDR2 is SVGAGI. CDR3 length: 14 residues.

V usage is TRBV28 and J usage is TRBJ1-2; perhaps TRBD1 as D (6 bases). Germline lookup yields CDR1 MDHEN and CDR2 SYDVKM. The CDR3 is made up of 15 amino acids. V dropped 6 bases and J dropped 2 bases, with 16 bases sitting between them. In DNA, the CDR3 is TGTGCCAGCAGACTCCCAGGACAGAGAAACTATGGCTACACCTTC. Translating it yields CASRLPGQRNYGYTF.

CDR3 protein: CASSQTDWSSYNEQFF. The CDR3 bases are TGTGCCAGCAGCCAAACGGACTGGAGCTCCTACAATGAGCAGTTCTTC. The gene calls are TRBV14 and TRBJ2-1; possible D gene TRBD2, 5 bases. The CDR3 loop spans 16 amino acids. The germline V gene encodes CDR1 SGHDN and CDR2 FVKESK. With 2 bases removed from V and 0 bases from J, the gap between germline ends came to 11 bases.

The J gene is TRBJ1-1, the V gene TRBV5-1; the D is unclear. Deletions cut 1 base from V and 1 base from J, with 11 bases between. Germline CDR1 reads SGHRS; CDR2 reads YFSETQ. The CDR3 length is 15 residues. CDR3 sequence reads: CASSLNGEQNTEAFF. CDR3 in DNA: TGCGCCAGCAGCTTGAACGGGGAGCAGAACACTGAAGCTTTCTTT.

The V and J genes are TRBV9 and TRBJ2-2, with a weak D call TRBD2 (6 bases). V shed 0 bases and J shed 6 bases, with 9 bases lying between them. Per germline, CDR1 SGDLS and CDR2 YYNGEE. This CDR3 is 14 amino acids long. The CDR3 here is CASSVGRVSGELFF. The CDR3 DNA reads as TGTGCCAGCAGCGTAGGGAGGGTGTCCGGGGAGCTGTTTTTT.

The rearrangement uses TRBV2 and TRBJ2-7; D is unclear. The CDR3 loop spans 13 amino acids. Trimming took off 8 bases at V and 0 bases at J, with 11 bases between the two ends. Germline CDR1 SNHLY, CDR2 FYNNEI. Written as DNA, the CDR3 is TGTGCCAGCCACAGAGAGAGCTCCTACGAGCAGTACTTC. Amino acids: CASHRESSYEQYF.

The chain has TRBV5-1 and TRBJ1-1; 9 positions match TRBD1. J gave up 2 bases and V 4 bases, and 9 bases lay outside the gene matches. Per the germline V gene, CDR1 is SGHRS and CDR2 is YFSETQ. The length of the CDR3 is 16 residues. CDR3 nucleotides: TGCGCCAGCAGCCATTATCGGGGACAGGGTAACACTGAAGCTTTCTTT. As protein: CASSHYRGQGNTEAFF.

The rearrangement links TRBV6-1 to TRBJ1-1, with 8 bases identical to TRBD1. Germline-derived CDR1 and CDR2 are MNHNS and SASEGT. This CDR3 has 17 amino acids. V was clipped by 4 bases and J by 0 bases; unmatched bases: 10. CDR3 loop: CASSGDRGSRLNTEAFF. In DNA form, the CDR3 reads TGTGCCAGCAGTGGCGACAGGGGTAGCCGATTGAACACTGAAGCTTTCTTT.